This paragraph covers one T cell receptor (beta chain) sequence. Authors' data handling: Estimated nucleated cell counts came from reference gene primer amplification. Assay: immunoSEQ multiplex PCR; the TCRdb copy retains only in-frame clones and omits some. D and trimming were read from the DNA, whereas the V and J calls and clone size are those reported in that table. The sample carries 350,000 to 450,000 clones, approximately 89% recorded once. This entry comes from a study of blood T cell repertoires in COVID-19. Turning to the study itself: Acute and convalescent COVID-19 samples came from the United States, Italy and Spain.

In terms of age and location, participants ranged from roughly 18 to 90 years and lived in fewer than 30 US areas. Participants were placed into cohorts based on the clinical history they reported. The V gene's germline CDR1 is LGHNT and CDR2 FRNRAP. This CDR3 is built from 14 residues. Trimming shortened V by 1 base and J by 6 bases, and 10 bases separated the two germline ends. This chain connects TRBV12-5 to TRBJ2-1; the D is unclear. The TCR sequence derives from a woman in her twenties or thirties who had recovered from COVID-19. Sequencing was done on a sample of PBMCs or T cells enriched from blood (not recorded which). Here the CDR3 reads CASGLGNRANEQFF. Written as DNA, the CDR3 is TGTGCTAGTGGTTTGGGGAACAGAGCCAATGAGCAGTTCTTC.